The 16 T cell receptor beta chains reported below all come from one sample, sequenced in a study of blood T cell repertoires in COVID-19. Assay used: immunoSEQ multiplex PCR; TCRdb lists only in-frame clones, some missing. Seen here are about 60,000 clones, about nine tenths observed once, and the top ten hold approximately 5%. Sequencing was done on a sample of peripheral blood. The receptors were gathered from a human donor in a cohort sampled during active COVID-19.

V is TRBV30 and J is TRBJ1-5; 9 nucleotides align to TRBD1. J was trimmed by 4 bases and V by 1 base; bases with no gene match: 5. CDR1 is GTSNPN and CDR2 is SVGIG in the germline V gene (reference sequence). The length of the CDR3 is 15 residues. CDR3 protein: CAWSGGQGQNQPQHF. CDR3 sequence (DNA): TGTGCCTGGAGTGGGGGACAGGGCCAGAATCAGCCCCAGCATTTT.

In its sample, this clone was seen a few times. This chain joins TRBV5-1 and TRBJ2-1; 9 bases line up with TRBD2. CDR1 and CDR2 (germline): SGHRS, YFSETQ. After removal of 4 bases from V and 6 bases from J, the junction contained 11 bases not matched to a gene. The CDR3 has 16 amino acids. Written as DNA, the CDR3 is TGCGCCAGCAGCGTCGGCCTTAGCGGGAGAACCAATGAGCAGTTCTTC. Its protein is CASSVGLSGRTNEQFF.

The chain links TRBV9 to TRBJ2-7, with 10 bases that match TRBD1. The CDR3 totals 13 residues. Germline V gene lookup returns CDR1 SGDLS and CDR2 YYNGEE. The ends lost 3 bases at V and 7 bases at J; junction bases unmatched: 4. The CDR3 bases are TGTGCCAGCAGCGGGGGACAGGGGTTTGAGCAGTACTTC. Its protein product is CASSGGQGFEQYF. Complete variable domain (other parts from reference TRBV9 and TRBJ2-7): DSGVTQTPKHLITATGQRVTLRCSPRSGDLSVYWYQQSLDQGLQFLIQYYNGEERAKGNILERFSAQQFPDLHSELNLSSLELGDSALYFCASSGGQGFEQYFGPGTRLTVT.

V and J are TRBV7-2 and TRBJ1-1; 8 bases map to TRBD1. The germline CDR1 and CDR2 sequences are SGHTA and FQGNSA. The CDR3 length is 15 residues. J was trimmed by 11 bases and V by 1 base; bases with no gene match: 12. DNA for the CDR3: TGTGCCAGCAGCTTAGGCCAGGGCCAGGGGGCTTATGCTTTCTTT. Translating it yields CASSLGQGQGAYAFF.

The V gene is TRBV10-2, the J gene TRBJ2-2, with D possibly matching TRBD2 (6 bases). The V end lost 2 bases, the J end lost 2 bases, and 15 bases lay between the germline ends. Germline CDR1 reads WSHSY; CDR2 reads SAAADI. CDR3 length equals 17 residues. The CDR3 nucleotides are TGCGCCAGCAGTGAGATAAAACCGGGACTTAACACCGGGGAGCTGTTTTTT. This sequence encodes CASSEIKPGLNTGELFF.

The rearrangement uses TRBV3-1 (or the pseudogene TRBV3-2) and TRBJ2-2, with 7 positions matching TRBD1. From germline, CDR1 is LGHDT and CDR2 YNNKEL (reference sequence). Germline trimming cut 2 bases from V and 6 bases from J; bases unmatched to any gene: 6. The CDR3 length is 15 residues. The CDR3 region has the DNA TGTGCCAGCAGCCAACGGGACAGATTTTCCGGGGAGCTGTTTTTT. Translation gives CASSQRDRFSGELFF.

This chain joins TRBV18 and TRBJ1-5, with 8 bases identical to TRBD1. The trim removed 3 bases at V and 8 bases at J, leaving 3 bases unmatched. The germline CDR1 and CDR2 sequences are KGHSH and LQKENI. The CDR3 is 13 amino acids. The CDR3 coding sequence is TGTGCCAGCTCACCCGGGACAGGCAAGCCCCAGCATTTT. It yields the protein CASSPGTGKPQHF.

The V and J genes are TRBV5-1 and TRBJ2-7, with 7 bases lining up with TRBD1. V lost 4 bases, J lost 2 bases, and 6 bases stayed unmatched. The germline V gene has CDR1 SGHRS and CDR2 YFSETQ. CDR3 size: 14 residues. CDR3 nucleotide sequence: TGCGCCAGCAGCCCCCAGGGGGTCGCCTACGAGCAGTACTTC. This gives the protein CASSPQGVAYEQYF. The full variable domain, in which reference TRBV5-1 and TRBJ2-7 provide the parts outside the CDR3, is KAGVTQTPRYLIKTRGQQVTLSCSPISGHRSVSWYQQTPGQGLQFLFEYFSETQRNKGNFPGRFSGRQFSNSRSEMNVSTLELGDSALYLCASSPQGVAYEQYFGPGTRLTVT.

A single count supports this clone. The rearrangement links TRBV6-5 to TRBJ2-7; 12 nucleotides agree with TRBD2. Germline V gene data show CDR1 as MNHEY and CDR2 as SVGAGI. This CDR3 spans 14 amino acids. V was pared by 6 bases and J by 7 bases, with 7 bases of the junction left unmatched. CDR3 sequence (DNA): TGTGCCAGCAGGCCTAGCGGGAGGGCCGGAGAGCAGTACTTC. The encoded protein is CASRPSGRAGEQYF.

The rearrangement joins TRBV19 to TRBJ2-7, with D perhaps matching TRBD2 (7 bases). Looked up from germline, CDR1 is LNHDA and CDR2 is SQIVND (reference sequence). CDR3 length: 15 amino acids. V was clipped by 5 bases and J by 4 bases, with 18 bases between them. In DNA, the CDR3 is TGTGCCAGTAGTCCTCTCGGCGGGGGCTCGTACGAGCAGTACTTC. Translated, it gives CASSPLGGGSYEQYF.

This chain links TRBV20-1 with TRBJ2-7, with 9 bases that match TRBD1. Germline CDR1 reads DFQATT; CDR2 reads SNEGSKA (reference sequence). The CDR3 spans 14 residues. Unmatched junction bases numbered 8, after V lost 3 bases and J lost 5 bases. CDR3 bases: TGCAGTGCTAGTGGGACAGGGACATCCCACGAGCAGTACTTC. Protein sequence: CSASGTGTSHEQYF.

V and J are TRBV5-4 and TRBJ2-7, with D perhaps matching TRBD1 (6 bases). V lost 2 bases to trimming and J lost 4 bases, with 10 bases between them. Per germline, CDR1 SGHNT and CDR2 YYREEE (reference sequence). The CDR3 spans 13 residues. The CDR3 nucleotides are TGTGCCAGCAGCTTCATGGGGGCTTACGAGCAGTACTTC. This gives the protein CASSFMGAYEQYF.

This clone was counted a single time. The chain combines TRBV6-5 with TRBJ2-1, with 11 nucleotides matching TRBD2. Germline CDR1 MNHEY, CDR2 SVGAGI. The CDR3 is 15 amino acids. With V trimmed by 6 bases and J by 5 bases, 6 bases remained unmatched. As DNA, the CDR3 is TGTGCCAGCAGGTCCACTAGCGGGGGTAACAATGAGCAGTTCTTC. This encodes CASRSTSGGNNEQFF.

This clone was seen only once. Here the CDR3 reads CASSPGLADLETQYF. The CDR3 DNA is TGCGCCAGCAGCCCGGGACTAGCGGACTTAGAGACCCAGTACTTC. The chain carries TRBV5-1 and TRBJ2-5, with TRBD2 identical over 11 bases. V shed 4 bases, J shed 4 bases, and the junction held 6 bases outside the gene matches. CDR1 and CDR2 (germline): SGHRS, YFSETQ. The length of the CDR3 is 15 residues.

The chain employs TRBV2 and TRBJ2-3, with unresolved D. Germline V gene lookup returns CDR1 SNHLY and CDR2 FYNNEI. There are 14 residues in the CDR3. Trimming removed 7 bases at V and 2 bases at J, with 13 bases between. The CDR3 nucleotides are TGTGCCAGCAATAACGGCGGCCACACAGATACGCAGTATTTT. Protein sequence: CASNNGGHTDTQYF.

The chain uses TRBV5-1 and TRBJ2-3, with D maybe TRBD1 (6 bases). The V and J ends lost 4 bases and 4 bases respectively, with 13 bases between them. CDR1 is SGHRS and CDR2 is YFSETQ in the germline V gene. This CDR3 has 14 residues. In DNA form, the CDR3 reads TGCGCCAGCAGCGGGGGCCGGGGCGCAGATACGCAGTATTTT. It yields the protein CASSGGRGADTQYF.